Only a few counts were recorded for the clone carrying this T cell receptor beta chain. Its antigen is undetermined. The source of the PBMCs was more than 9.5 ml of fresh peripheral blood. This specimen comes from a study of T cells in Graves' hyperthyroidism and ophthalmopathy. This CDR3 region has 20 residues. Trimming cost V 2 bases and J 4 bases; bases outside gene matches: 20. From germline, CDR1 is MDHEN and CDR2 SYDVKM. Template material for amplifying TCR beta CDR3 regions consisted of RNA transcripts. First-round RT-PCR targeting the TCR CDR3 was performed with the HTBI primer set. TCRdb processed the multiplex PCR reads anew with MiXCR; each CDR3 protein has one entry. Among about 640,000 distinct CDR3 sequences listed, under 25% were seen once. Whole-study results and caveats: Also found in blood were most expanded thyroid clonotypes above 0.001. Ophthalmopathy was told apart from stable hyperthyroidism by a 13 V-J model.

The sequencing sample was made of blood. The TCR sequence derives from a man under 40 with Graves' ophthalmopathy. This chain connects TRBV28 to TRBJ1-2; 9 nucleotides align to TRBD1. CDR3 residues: CASSLISPLTGGANGYGYTF. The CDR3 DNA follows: TGTGCCAGCAGTTTAATCTCCCCTCTAACAGGGGGCGCCAACGGCTATGGCTACACCTTC.